The rows below give T cell receptor beta chains drawn from one sample of a study of CD8+CD57+ T cells in acquired aplastic anemia. From the reads, TCRdb called clonotypes with MiXCR, one entry per CDR3 protein. This table holds around 170,000 distinct CDR3 sequences, approximately 45% found once. Sample: sorted CD4+, CD8+, or CD8+CD57+ T cells (not recorded which) from PBMCs. Every receptor here comes from a human donor in good health. Both conserved end residues are part of each CDR3. The order of the fields is D gene, V gene, J gene, clone size, CDR3 protein, CDR3 DNA. A D gene is named only where the DNA matches it firmly. Some rows mark clone size as missing; the rest say once, few, many or name a class of expanded clone.

>TRBD2|TRBV20-1|TRBJ2-7|NA
CSARGVAGGPYEQYF
TGCAGTGCTAGAGGGGTAGCGGGAGGGCCCTACGAGCAGTACTTC
>TRBD2|TRBV4-1|TRBJ2-3|many
CASSRQTSGNTDTQYF
TGCGCCAGCAGCCGGCAAACTAGCGGAAACACAGATACGCAGTATTTT
>TRBD1|TRBV19|TRBJ1-5|many
CATQGQTRQPQHF
TGTGCCACCCAGGGACAGACGCGTCAGCCCCAGCATTTT
>NA|TRBV7-6|TRBJ1-2|NA
CASSQLDSYGYTF
TGTGCCAGCAGCCAGCTCGATTCCTATGGCTACACCTTC
>NA|TRBV5-1|TRBJ1-6|many
CASSLGKDIGSPLHF
TGCGCCAGCAGCTTGGGAAAGGACATCGGTTCACCCCTCCACTTT
>TRBD2|TRBV7-9|TRBJ2-2|NA
CASRTSGITGELFF
TGTGCCAGCAGGACTAGCGGCATCACCGGGGAGCTGTTTTTT
>NA|TRBV20-1|TRBJ2-3|once
CSAKDSGGDTQYF
TGCAGTGCCAAAGATAGTGGGGGAGATACGCAGTATTTT
>NA|TRBV19|TRBJ1-1|NA
CASSLAKNTEAFF
TGTGCCAGTAGTTTGGCAAAGAACACTGAAGCTTTCTTT
>NA|TRBV6-6|TRBJ2-2|many
CASSHWDFKNTGELFF
TGTGCCAGCAGTCACTGGGACTTCAAGAACACCGGGGAGCTGTTTTTT
>NA|TRBV7-2|TRBJ2-5|many
CASSLDPGGQETQYF
TGTGCCAGCAGCTTAGACCCAGGGGGGCAAGAGACCCAGTACTTC
>NA|TRBV19|TRBJ2-5|NA
CASSIPAGETQYF
TGTGCCAGTAGTATACCAGCCGGAGAGACCCAGTACTTC
>NA|TRBV20-1|TRBJ2-5|many
CSAIQIETQYF
TGCAGTGCTATACAGATAGAGACCCAGTACTTC
>NA|TRBV19|TRBJ1-2|NA
CASRQGGNYGYTF
TGTGCCAGTAGACAGGGCGGGAACTATGGCTACACCTTC
>TRBD2|TRBV4-1|TRBJ2-1|few
CASSRGREGLYNEQFF
TGCGCCAGCAGCCGGGGGCGGGAGGGCCTCTACAATGAGCAGTTCTTC
>TRBD1|TRBV7-9|TRBJ2-7|NA
CASSAPGQGIGEQYF
TGTGCCAGCAGCGCCCCGGGACAGGGCATTGGCGAGCAGTACTTC
>NA|TRBV10-3|TRBJ2-4|NA
CAISTARDIQYF
TGTGCCATCAGTACTGCGAGAGACATTCAGTACTTC
>NA|TRBV10-3|TRBJ2-7|NA
CAISGDRGGEQYF
TGTGCCATCAGTGGAGACAGGGGAGGGGAGCAGTACTTC
>NA|TRBV4-1|TRBJ2-3|many
CASSRTPTDTQYF
TGCGCCAGCAGCCGAACTCCCACAGATACGCAGTATTTT
>NA|TRBV20-1|TRBJ2-1|many
CSARSRISYNEQFF
TGCAGTGCTAGAAGTCGTATCTCCTACAATGAGCAGTTCTTC
>NA|TRBV7-9|TRBJ2-3|NA
CASSLAPVDTQYF
TGTGCCAGCAGCCTCGCGCCAGTAGATACGCAGTATTTT
>NA|TRBV6-5|TRBJ2-7|many
CASSSPGAGDYEQYF
TGTGCCAGCAGTTCCCCAGGGGCGGGGGATTACGAGCAGTACTTC
>NA|TRBV5-5|TRBJ2-7|many
CALYGLPDYEQYF
TGTGCCTTATACGGGCTCCCTGACTACGAGCAGTACTTC
>TRBD2|TRBV12-3/TRBV12-4|TRBJ2-1|many
CASARTSGNNEQFF
TGTGCCAGCGCTAGGACTAGCGGAAACAATGAGCAGTTCTTC
>NA|TRBV19|TRBJ1-6|NA
CASSMSSGDNSPLHF
TGTGCCAGTAGTATGTCCTCGGGAGACAATTCACCCCTCCACTTT
>NA|TRBV29-1|TRBJ2-7|NA
CGVPKSVQGRDEQYF
TGCGGCGTCCCCAAAAGCGTCCAGGGGAGGGACGAGCAGTACTTC
>TRBD2|TRBV4-3|TRBJ2-7|NA
CASSPIRGEGSDEQYF
TGCGCCAGCAGCCCCATCCGCGGGGAGGGGAGCGACGAGCAGTACTTC
>NA|TRBV20-1|TRBJ2-5|many
CSARVYRGRVGVQETQYF
TGCAGTGCTAGAGTGTACAGAGGAAGAGTTGGGGTTCAAGAGACCCAGTACTTC
>NA|TRBV5-4|TRBJ2-3|many
CASSLGTGVTDTQYF
TGTGCCAGCAGCCTAGGGACGGGGGTCACAGATACGCAGTATTTT
>TRBD2|TRBV13|TRBJ2-1|many
CASSPRLAGHDPEQFF
TGTGCCAGCAGCCCCAGACTAGCGGGACATGACCCGGAGCAGTTCTTC